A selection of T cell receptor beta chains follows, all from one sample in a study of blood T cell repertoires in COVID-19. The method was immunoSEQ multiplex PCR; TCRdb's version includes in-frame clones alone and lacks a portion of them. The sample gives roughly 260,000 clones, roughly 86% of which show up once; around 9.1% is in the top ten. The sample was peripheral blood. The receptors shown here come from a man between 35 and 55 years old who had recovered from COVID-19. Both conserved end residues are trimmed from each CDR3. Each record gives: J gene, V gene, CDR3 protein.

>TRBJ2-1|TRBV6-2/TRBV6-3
ASSYGDRVNNEQF
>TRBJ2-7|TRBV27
ASSRRLAGGYEQY
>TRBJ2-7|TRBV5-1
ASSWGLAGVHHEQY
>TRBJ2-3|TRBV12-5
ASGLGLRSTDTQY
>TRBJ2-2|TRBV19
ASSVTPGTSGRTGELF
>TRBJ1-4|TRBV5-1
ASSFRRDSTNEKLF
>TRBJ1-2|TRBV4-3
ASSQEWTGSKNGYT
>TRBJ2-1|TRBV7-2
ASSLSGGPFNEQF
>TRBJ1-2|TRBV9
ASNTGSIGGYT
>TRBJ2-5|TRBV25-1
ASSEWTGSTSRQETQY
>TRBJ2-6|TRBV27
ASSSRFSGANVLT
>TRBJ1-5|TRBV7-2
ASSLQGYNQPQH
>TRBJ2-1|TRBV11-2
ASSLEGSGGPQQF
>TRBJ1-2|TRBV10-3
AISPRTGVSYGYT
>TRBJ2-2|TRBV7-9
ASSPAGVQNTGELF
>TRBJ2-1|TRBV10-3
AISDSRGEQF
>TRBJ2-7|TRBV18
ASSPLFLAGGSNEQY
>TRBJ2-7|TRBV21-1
ATHLGTDSYEQY
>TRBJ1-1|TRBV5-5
ASSLGTGGSMNTEAF
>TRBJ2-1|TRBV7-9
ASSSRPGSTYNEQF
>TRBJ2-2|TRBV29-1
SVDLSGQGTLNTGELF
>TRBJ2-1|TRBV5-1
ASSPGDYNEQF
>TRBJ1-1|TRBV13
ASSPRWGRGGTEAF
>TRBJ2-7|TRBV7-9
ASSSPTERSYEQY
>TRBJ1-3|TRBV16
ASSQGRSGNTIY
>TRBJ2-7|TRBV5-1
ASSLVAEAYEQY
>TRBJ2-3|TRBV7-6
ASSPSWRYADTQY
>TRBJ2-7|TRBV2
ASSRLAPSYEQY
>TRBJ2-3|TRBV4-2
ASSPRGGDTDTQY
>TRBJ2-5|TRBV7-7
ASSKGLAGAVGAQY
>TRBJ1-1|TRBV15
ATSSSRGRAEAF
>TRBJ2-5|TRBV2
ASRVDRGRQETQY
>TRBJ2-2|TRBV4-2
ASSQEIRTSGTGELF
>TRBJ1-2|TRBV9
ASSLNPGRAYDGYT
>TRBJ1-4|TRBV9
ASSLGAGATNEKLF
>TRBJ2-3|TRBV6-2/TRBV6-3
ASSYSAGLPSDTQY
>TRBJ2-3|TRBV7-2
ASSLVGGAADTQY
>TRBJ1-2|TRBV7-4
ASSASRGGSYGYT
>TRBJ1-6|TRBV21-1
ASRDKGEINSPLH
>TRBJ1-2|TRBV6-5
ASSPPGQGWGYT
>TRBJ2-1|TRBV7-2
ASSLAWRNEQF
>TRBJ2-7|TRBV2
ASLAGAYEQY
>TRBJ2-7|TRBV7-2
ASSLDRLSYEQY
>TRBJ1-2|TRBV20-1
SASWSGAQNGYT
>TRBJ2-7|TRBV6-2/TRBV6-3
ASSYPPAGGNYEQY
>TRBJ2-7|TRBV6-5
ASSYSKLVSKEQY
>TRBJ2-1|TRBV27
ASSTDRGLYNEQF